This TCR beta chain was found in a study of shared clonotypes between healthy human individuals. Trimming stripped 0 bases from V and 2 bases from J, with 14 bases between. The CDR3 covers 18 residues. Germline CDR1 and CDR2: LGHNA and YSLEER. In the CD4+ fraction, cells were divided into CD45RA+ naive and CD45RA-negative memory subsets. Assay used: immunoSEQ multiplex PCR; TCRdb lists only in-frame clones, some missing. The table shows some 2,000,000 clones, with roughly 95% occurring only once. The sequencing sample was made of naive CD4+ T cells sorted from blood. Subset defined: CD45RA+ positively selected. The J gene is TRBJ2-6, the V gene TRBV4-3, with TRBD2 as a possible D gene (6 bases). The receptor was derived from a man aged 18 to 35 in good health. Here the CDR3 reads CASSQDSSGGTGANVLTF. CDR3 coding DNA: TGCGCCAGCAGCCAAGATTCATCAGGCGGGACTGGGGCCAACGTCCTGACTTTC.